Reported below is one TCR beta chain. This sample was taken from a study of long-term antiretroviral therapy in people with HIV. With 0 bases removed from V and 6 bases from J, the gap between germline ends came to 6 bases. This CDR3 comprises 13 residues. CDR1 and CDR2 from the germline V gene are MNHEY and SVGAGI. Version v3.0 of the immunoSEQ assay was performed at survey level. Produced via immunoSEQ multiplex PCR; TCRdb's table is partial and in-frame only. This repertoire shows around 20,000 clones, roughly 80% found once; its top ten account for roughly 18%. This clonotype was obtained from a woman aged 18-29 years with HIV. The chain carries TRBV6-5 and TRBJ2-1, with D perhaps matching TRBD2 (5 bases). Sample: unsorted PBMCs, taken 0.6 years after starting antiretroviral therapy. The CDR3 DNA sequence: TGTGCCAGCAGTTACTCGGGAGCCAATGAGCAGTTCTTC. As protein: CASSYSGANEQFF.